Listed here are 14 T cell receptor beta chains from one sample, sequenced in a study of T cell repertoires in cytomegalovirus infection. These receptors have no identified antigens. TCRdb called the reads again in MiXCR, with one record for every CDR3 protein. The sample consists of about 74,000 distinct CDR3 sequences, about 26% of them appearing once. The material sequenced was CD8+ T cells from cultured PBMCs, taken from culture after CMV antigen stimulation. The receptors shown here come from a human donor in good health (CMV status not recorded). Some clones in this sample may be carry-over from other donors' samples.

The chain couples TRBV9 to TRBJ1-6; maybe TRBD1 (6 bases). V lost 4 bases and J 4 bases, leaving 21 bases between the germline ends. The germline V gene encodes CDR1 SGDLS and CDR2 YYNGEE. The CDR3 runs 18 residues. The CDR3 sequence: CASSPGQGRGPYNSPLHF. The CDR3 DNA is TGTGCCAGCAGCCCCGGGCAGGGGCGAGGCCCTTATAATTCACCCCTCCACTTT.

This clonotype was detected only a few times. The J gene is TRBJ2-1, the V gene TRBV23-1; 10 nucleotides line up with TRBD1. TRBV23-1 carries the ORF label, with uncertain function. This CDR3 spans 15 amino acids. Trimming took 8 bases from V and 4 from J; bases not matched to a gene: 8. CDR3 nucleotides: TGCGCCAGCTCGCCGTGGGACAGGGGTTACAATGAGCAGTTCTTC. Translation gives CASSPWDRGYNEQFF.

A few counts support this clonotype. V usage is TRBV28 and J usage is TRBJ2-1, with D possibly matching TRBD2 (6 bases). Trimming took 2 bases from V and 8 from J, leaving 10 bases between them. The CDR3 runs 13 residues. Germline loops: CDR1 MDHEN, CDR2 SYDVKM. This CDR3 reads CASSLGGVYEQFF. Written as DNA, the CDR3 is TGTGCCAGCAGTTTAGGCGGGGTATATGAGCAGTTCTTC.

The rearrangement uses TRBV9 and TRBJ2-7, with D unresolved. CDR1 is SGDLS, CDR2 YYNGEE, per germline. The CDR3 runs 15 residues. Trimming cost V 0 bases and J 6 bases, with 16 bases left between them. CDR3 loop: CASSVVGVPNSEQYF. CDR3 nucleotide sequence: TGTGCCAGCAGCGTAGTTGGGGTTCCCAACTCCGAGCAGTACTTC.

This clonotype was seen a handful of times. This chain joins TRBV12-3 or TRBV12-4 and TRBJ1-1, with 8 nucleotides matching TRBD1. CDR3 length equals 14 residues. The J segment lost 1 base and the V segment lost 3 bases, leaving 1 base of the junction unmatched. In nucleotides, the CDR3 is TGTGCCAGCAGTTTCACAGGGGGGAACACTGAAGCTTTCTTT. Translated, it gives CASSFTGGNTEAFF.

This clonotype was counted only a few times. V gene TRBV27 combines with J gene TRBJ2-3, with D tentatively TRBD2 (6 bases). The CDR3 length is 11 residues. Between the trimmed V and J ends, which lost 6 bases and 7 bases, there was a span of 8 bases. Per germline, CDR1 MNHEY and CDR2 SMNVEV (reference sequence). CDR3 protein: CASRRGNTQYF. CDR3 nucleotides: TGTGCCAGCAGACGGGGGAATACGCAGTATTTT.

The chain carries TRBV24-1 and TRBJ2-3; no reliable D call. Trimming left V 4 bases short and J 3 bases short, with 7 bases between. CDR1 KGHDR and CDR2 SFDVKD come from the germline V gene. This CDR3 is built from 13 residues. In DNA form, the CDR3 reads TGTGCCACCAGTGAGCAGAATACAGATACGCAGTATTTT. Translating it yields CATSEQNTDTQYF.

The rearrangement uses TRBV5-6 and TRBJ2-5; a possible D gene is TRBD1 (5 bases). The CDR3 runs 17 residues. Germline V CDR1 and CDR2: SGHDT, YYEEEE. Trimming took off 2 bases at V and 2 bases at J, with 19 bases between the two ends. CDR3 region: CASSLASVGRAQETQYF. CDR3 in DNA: TGTGCCAGCAGCTTAGCGTCGGTGGGCAGGGCTCAAGAGACCCAGTACTTC. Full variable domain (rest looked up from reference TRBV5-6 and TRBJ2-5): DAGVTQSPTHLIKTRGQQVTLRCSPKSGHDTVSWYQQALGQGPQFIFQYYEEEERQRGNFPDRFSGHQFPNYSSELNVNALLLGDSALYLCASSLASVGRAQETQYFGPGTRLLVL.

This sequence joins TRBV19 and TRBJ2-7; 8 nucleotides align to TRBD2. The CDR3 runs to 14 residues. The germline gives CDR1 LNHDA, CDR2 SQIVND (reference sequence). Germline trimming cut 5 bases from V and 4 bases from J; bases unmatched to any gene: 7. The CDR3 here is CASSVAGPMYEQYF. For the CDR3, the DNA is TGTGCCAGTAGTGTAGCGGGGCCAATGTACGAGCAGTACTTC.

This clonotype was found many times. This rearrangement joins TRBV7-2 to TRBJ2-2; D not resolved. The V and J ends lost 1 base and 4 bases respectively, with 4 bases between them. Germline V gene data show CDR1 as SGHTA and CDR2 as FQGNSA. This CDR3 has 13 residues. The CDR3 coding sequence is TGTGCCAGCAGCTTAGATGTCACCGGGGAGCTGTTTTTT. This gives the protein CASSLDVTGELFF.

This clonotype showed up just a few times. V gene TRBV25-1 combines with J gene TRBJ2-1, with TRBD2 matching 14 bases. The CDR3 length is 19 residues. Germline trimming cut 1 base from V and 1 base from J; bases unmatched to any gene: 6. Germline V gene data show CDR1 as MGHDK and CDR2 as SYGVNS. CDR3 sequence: CASSELGTSGRGSYNEQFF. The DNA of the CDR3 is TGTGCCAGCAGTGAATTGGGGACTAGCGGGAGAGGATCCTACAATGAGCAGTTCTTC.

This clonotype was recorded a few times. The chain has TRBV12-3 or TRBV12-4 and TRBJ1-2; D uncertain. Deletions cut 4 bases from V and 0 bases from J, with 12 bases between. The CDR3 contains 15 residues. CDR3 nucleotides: TGTGCCAGCAGTTCCTCAGCGAGCCCTAACTATGGCTACACCTTC. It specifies CASSSSASPNYGYTF.

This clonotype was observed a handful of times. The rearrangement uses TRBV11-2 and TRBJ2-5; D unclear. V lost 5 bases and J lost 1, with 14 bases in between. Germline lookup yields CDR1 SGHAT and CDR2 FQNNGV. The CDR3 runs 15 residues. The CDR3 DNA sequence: TGTGCCAGCAGCCCCCCCATTCTGGGCCAAGAGACCCAGTACTTC. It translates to CASSPPILGQETQYF.

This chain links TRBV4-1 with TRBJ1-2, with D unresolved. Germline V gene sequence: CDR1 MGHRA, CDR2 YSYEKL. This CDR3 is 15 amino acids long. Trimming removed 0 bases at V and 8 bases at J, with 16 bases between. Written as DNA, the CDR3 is TGCGCCAGCAGCCAAGATCGAAGACAAGAGTGGGGCTACACCTTC. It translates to CASSQDRRQEWGYTF.